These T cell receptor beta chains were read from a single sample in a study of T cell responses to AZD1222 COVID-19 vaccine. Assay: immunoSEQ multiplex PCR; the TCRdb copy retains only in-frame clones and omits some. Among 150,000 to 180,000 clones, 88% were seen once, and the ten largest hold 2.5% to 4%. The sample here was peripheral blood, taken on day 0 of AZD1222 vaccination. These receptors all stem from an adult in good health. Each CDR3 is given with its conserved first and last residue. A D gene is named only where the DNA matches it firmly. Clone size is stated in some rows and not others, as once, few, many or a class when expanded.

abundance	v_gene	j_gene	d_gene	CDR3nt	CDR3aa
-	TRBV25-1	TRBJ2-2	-	TGTGCCAGCAGTGATACCCAGACTAGGACCGGGGAGCTGTTTTTT	CASSDTQTRTGELFF
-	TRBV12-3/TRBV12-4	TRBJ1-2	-	TGTGCCAGCAGTTTGGCAGAGGGTCTTGGCTACACCTTC	CASSLAEGLGYTF
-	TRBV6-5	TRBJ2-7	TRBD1	TGTGCCAGCAGTTACAGGGACAGGGGATCCTACGAGCAGTACTTC	CASSYRDRGSYEQYF
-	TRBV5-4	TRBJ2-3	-	TGTGCCAGCAGCTCCACGAGCACAGATACGCAGTATTTT	CASSSTSTDTQYF
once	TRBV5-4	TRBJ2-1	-	TGTGCCAGCAGCCAGGACAGCCGGAACTACAATGAGCAGTTCTTC	CASSQDSRNYNEQFF
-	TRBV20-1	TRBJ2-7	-	TGCAGTGCAGGGGAATCCTACGAGCAGTACTTC	CSAGESYEQYF
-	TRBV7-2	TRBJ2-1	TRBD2	TGTGCCAGCAGCTTAGCGTTGGATAGGGAGGGGCAGTTCTTC	CASSLALDREGQFF
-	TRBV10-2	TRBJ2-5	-	TGCGCCAGCAAACGGGGGGCCGGTGCGACCCAGTACTTC	CASKRGAGATQYF
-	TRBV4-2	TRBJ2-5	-	TGTGCCAGCAGCCCCTCCGTCGAAGAGACCCAGTACTTC	CASSPSVEETQYF
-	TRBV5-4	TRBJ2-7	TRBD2	TGTGCCAGCAGCTCTAGCGGGGGTTGGACCGAGCAGTACTTC	CASSSSGGWTEQYF
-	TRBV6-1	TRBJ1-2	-	TGTGCCAGCAGTGACCACCGGGCCTCGGCCCTCTATGGCTACACCTTC	CASSDHRASALYGYTF
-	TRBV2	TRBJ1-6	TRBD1	TGTGCCAGCAACGGACAGGGAGGAGGTTCACCCCTCCACTTT	CASNGQGGGSPLHF
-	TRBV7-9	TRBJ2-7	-	TGTGCCAGCAAAACCCCCTACGAGCAGTACTTC	CASKTPYEQYF
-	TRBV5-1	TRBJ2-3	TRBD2	TGCGCCAGCAGCCCCCCCCTTAGCGGGGTCACAGATACGCAGTATTTT	CASSPPLSGVTDTQYF
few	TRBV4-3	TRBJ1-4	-	TGCGCCAGCAGCCAAGAGGCGTGGGGCCTTGCAACTAATGAAAAACTGTTTTTT	CASSQEAWGLATNEKLFF
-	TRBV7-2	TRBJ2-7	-	TGTGCCAGCAGCTTAGCGGGCAGGCCTCGAGAGCAGTACTTC	CASSLAGRPREQYF